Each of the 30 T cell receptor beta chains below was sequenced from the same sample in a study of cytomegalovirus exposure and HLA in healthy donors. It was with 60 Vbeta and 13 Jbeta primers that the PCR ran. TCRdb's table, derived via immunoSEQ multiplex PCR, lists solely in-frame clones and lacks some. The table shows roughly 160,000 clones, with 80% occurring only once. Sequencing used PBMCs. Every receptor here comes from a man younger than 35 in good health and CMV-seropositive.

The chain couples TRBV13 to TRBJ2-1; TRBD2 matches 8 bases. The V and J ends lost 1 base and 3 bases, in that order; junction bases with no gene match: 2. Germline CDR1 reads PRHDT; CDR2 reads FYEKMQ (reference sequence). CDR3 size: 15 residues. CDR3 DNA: TGTGCCAGCAGCTTAGTAACTAGCGGCTACAATGAGCAGTTCTTC. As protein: CASSLVTSGYNEQFF. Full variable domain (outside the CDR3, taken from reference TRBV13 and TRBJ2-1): AAGVIQSPRHLIKEKRETATLKCYPIPRHDTVYWYQQGPGQDPQFLISFYEKMQSDKGSIPDRFSAQQFSDYHSELNMSSLELGDSALYFCASSLVTSGYNEQFFGPGTRLTVL.

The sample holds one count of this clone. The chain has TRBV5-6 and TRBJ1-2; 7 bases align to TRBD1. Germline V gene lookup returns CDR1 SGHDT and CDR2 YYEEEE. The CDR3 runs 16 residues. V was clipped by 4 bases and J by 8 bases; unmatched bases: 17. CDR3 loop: CASSVGLTEGAEGYTF. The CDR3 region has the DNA TGTGCCAGCAGCGTCGGACTAACAGAGGGGGCTGAAGGCTACACCTTC.

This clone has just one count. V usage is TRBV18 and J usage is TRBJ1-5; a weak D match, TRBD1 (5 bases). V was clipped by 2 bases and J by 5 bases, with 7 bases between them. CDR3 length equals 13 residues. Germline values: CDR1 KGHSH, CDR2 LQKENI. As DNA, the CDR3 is TGTGCCAGCTCACCAGAAGGGGATCAGCCCCAGCATTTT. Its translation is CASSPEGDQPQHF.

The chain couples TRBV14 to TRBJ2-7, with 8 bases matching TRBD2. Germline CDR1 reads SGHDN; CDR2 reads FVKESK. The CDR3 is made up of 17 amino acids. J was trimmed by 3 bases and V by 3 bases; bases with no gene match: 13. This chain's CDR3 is CASSQGWTSISRYEQYF. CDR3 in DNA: TGTGCCAGCAGCCAGGGGTGGACTAGCATCAGCCGCTACGAGCAGTACTTC.

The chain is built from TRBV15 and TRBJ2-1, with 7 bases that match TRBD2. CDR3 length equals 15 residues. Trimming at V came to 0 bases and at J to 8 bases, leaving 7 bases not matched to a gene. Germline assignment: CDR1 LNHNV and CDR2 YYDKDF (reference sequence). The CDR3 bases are TGTGCCACCAGCAGAGATCCAGCGGGGAGGGATGAGCAGTTCTTC. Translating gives CATSRDPAGRDEQFF.

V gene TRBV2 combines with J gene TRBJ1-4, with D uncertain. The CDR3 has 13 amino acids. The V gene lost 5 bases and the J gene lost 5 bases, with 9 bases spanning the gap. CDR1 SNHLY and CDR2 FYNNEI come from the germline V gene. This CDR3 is CASSSQANEKLFF. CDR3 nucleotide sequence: TGTGCCAGCAGTAGTCAGGCGAATGAAAAACTGTTTTTT.

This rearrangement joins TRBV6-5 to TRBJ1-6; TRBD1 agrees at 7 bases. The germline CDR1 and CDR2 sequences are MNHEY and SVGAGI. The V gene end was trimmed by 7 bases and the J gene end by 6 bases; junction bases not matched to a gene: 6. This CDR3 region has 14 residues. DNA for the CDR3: TGTGCCAGCAAATCGGGACAGACTAATTCACCCCTCCACTTT. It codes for CASKSGQTNSPLHF.

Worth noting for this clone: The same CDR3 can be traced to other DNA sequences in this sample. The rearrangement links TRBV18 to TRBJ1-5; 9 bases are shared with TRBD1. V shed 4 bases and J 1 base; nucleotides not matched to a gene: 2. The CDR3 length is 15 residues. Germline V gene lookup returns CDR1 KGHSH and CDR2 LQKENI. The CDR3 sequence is CASSLGQGSNQPQHF. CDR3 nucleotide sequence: TGTGCCAGCTCACTCGGACAGGGGAGCAATCAGCCCCAGCATTTT. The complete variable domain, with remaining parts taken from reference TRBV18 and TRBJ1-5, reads NAGVMQNPRHLVRRRGQEARLRCSPMKGHSHVYWYRQLPEEGLKFMVYLQKENIIDESGMPKERFSAEFPKEGPSILRIQQVVRGDSAAYFCASSLGQGSNQPQHFGDGTRLSIL.

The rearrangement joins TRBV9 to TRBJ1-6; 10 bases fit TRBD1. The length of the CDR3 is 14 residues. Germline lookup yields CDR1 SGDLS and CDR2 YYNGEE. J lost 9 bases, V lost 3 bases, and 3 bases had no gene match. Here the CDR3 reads CASSGQGAGSPLHF. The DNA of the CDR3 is TGTGCCAGCAGCGGACAGGGGGCTGGTTCACCCCTCCACTTT.

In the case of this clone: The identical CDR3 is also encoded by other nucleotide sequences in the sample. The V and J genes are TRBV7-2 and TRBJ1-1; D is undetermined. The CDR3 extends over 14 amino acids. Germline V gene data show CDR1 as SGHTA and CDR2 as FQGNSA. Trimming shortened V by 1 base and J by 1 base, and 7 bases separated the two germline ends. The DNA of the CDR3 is TGTGCCAGCAGCTTAGGCCCAGGGAACACTGAAGCTTTCTTT. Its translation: CASSLGPGNTEAFF.

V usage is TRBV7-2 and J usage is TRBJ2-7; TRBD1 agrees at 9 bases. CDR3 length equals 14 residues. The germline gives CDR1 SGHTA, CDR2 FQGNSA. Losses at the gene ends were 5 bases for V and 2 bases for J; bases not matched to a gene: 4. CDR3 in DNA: TGTGCCAGCAGCCCAGGGACAGGGCCCTACGAGCAGTACTTC. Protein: CASSPGTGPYEQYF.

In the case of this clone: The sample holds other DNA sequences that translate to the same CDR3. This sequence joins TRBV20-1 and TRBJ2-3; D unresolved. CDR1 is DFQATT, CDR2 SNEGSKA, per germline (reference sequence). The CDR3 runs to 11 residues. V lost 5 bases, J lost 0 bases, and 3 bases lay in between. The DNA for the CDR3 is TGCAGTGCTCCGAGCACAGATACGCAGTATTTT. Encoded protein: CSAPSTDTQYF.

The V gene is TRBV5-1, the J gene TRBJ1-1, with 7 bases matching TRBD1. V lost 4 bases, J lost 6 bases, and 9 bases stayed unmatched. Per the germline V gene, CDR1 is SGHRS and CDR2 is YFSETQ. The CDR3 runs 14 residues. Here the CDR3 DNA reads TGCGCCAGCAGCCAGGGGGTGGGGGGCTCTGAAGCTTTCTTT. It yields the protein CASSQGVGGSEAFF.

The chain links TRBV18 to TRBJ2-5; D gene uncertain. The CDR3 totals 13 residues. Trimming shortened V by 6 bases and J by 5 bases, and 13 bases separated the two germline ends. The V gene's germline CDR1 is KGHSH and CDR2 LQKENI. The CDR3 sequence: CASSLGRMETQYF. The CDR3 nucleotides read TGTGCCAGCTCGCTTGGCAGGATGGAGACCCAGTACTTC.

DNA for the CDR3: TGTGCCAGCAGCTTAGGTATTCAAGAGACCCAGTACTTC. This codes for CASSLGIQETQYF. The chain links TRBV7-9 to TRBJ2-5; D remains ambiguous. Trimming stripped 1 base from V and 2 bases from J, with 5 bases between. From germline, CDR1 is SEHNR and CDR2 FQNEAQ (reference sequence). CDR3 length: 13 residues.

The chain's CDR3 is CASSPGTGPFYEQYF. DNA for the CDR3: TGTGCCAGTAGCCCCGGGACAGGGCCCTTCTACGAGCAGTACTTC. This sequence joins TRBV19 and TRBJ2-7; the match to TRBD1 covers 9 bases. Germline-derived CDR1 and CDR2 are LNHDA and SQIVND (reference sequence). Trimming at V came to 6 bases and at J to 3 bases, leaving 9 bases not matched to a gene. The CDR3 consists of 15 residues. The full variable domain, its missing parts supplied by reference TRBV19 and TRBJ2-7, is DGGITQSPKYLFRKEGQNVTLSCEQNLNHDAMYWYRQDPGQGLRLIYYSQIVNDFQKGDIAEGYSVSREKKESFPLTVTSAQKNPTAFYLCASSPGTGPFYEQYFGPGTRLTVT.

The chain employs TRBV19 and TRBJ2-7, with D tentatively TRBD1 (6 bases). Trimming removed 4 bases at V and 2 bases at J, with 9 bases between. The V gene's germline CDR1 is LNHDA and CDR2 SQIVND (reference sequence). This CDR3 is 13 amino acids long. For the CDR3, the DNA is TGTGCCAGTAGTACCCGGACAGCCTACGAGCAGTACTTC. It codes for CASSTRTAYEQYF.

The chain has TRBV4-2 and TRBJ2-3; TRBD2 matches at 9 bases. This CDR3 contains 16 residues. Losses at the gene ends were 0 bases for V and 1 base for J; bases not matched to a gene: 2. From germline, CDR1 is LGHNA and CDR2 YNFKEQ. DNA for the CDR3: TGTGCCAGCAGCCAAGATATAGCGGGGGGCACAGATACGCAGTATTTT. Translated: CASSQDIAGGTDTQYF.

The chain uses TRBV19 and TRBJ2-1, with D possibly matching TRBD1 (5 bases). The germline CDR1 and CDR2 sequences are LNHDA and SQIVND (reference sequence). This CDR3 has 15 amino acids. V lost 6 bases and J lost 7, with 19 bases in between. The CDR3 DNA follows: TGTGCCAGTAGCCAATCAAGCGCAGGGAAGAATGAGCAGTTCTTC. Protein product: CASSQSSAGKNEQFF. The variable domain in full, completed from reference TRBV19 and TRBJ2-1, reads DGGITQSPKYLFRKEGQNVTLSCEQNLNHDAMYWYRQDPGQGLRLIYYSQIVNDFQKGDIAEGYSVSREKKESFPLTVTSAQKNPTAFYLCASSQSSAGKNEQFFGPGTRLTVL.

Here the CDR3 reads CASSLVGHSKNTGELFF. CDR3 coding DNA: TGTGCCAGCAGCTTGGTGGGACACTCTAAGAACACCGGGGAGCTGTTTTTT. The V call is TRBV5-6, the J call TRBJ2-2; a possible D gene is TRBD1 (6 bases). The CDR3 sequence is 17 residues long. V was trimmed by 0 bases and J by 1 base, leaving 13 bases between them. Germline CDR1 SGHDT, CDR2 YYEEEE.

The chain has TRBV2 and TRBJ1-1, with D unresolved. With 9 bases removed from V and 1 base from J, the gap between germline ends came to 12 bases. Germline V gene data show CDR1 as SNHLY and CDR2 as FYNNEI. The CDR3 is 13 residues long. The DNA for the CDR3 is TGTGCCAGAGCGGGAGAAACGAACACTGAAGCTTTCTTT. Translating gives CARAGETNTEAFF. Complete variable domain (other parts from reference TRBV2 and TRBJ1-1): EPEVTQTPSHQVTQMGQEVILRCVPISNHLYFYWYRQILGQKVEFLVSFYNNEISEKSEIFDDQFSVERPDGSNFTLKIRSTKLEDSAMYFCARAGETNTEAFFGQGTRLTVV.

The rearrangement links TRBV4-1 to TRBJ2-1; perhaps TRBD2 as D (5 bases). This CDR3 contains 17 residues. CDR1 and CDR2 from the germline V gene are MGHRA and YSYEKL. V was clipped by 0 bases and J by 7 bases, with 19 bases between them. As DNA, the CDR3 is TGCGCCAGCAGCCAAGAACAACTCCTGATTAGGAGGAATGAGCAGTTCTTC. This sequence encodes CASSQEQLLIRRNEQFF.

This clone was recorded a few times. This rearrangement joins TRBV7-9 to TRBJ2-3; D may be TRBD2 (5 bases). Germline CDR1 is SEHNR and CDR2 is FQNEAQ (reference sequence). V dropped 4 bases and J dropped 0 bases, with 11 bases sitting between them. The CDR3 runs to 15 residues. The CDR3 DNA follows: TGTGCCAGCAGCTCCGGGGTACTTAGCACAGATACGCAGTATTTT. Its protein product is CASSSGVLSTDTQYF.

Here the CDR3 reads CASSLRRQGEAFF. DNA of the CDR3: TGTGCCAGCAGCTTAAGGAGACAGGGTGAAGCTTTCTTT. The rearrangement links TRBV7-2 to TRBJ1-1; 7 bases fit TRBD1. The CDR3 consists of 13 residues. Germline loops: CDR1 SGHTA, CDR2 FQGNSA. The V segment lost 2 bases and the J segment 7 bases; nucleotides outside the gene matches: 4. The entire variable domain, with the rest obtained from reference TRBV7-2 and TRBJ1-1, is as follows: GAGVSQSPSNKVTEKGKDVELRCDPISGHTALYWYRQSLGQGLEFLIYFQGNSAPDKSGLPSDRFSAERTGGSVSTLTIQRTQQEDSAVYLCASSLRRQGEAFFGQGTRLTVV.

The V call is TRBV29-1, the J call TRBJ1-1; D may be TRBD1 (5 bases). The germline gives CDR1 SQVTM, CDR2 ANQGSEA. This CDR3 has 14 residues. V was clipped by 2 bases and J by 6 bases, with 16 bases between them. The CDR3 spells CSVERSGLFAEAFF. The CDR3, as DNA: TGCAGCGTTGAAAGGTCAGGGCTTTTTGCTGAAGCTTTCTTT.

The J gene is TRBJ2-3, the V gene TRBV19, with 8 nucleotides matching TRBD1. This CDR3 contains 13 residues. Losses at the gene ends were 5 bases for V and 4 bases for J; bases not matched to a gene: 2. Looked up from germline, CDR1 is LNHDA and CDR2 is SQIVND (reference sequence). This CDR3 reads CASSQQGADTQYF. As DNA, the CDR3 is TGTGCCAGTAGTCAACAGGGGGCAGATACGCAGTATTTT. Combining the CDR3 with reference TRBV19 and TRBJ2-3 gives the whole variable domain DGGITQSPKYLFRKEGQNVTLSCEQNLNHDAMYWYRQDPGQGLRLIYYSQIVNDFQKGDIAEGYSVSREKKESFPLTVTSAQKNPTAFYLCASSQQGADTQYFGPGTRLTVL.

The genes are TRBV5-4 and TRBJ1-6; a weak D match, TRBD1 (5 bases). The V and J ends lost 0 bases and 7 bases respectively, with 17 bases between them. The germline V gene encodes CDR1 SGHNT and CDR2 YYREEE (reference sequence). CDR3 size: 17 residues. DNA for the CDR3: TGTGCCAGCAGCTTGGACTCCAGGGCCCAAGAAAATTCACCCCTCCACTTT. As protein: CASSLDSRAQENSPLHF. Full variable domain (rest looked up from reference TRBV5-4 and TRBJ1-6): ETGVTQSPTHLIKTRGQQVTLRCSSQSGHNTVSWYQQALGQGPQFIFQYYREEENGRGNFPPRFSGLQFPNYSSELNVNALELDDSALYLCASSLDSRAQENSPLHFGNGTRLTVT.

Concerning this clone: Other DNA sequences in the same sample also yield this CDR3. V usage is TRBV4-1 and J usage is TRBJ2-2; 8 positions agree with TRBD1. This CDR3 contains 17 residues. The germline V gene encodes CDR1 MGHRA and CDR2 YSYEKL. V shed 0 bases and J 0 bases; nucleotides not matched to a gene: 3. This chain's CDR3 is CASSQDSGQANTGELFF. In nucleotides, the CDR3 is TGCGCCAGCAGCCAAGACTCGGGACAGGCGAACACCGGGGAGCTGTTTTTT.

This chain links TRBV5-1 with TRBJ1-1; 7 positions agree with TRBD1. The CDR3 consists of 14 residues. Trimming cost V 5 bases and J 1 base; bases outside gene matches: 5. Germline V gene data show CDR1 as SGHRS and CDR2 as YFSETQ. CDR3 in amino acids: CASRAGTANTEAFF. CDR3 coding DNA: TGCGCCAGCAGGGCCGGGACAGCGAACACTGAAGCTTTCTTT.

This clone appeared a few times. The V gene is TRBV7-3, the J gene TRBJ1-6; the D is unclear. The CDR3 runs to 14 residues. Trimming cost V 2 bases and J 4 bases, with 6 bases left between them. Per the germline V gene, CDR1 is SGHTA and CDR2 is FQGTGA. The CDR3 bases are TGTGCCAGCAGCTTAGGGCTTTATAATTCACCCCTCCACTTT. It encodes CASSLGLYNSPLHF.